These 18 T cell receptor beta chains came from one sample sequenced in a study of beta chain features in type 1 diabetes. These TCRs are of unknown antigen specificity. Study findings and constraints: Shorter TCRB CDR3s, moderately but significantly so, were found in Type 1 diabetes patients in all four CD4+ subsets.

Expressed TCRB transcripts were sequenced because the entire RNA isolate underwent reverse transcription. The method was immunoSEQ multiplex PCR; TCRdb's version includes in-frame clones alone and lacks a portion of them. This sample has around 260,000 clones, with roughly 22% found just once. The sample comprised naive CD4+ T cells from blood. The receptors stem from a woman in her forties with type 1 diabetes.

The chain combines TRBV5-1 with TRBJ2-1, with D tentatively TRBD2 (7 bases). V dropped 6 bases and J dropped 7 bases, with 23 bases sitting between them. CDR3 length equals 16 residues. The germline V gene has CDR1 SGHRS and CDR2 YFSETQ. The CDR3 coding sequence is TGCGCCAGCATCGAGGGGGGACTAAGCCTCGAAAATGAGCAGTTCTTC. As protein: CASIEGGLSLENEQFF.

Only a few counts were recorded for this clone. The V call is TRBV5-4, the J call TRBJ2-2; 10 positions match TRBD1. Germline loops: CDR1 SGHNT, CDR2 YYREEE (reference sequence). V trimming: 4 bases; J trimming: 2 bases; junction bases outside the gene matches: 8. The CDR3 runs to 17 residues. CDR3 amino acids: CASSPGQGIRNTGELFF. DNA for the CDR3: TGTGCCAGCAGCCCGGGACAGGGGATTCGAAACACCGGGGAGCTGTTTTTT.

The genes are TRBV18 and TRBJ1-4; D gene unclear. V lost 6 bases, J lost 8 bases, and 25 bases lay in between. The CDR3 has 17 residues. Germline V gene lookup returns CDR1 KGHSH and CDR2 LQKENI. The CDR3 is CASSLTPGGDLGEKLFF. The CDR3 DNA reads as TGTGCCAGCTCCCTCACCCCTGGCGGGGATTTGGGGGAAAAACTGTTTTTT. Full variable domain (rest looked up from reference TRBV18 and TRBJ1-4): NAGVMQNPRHLVRRRGQEARLRCSPMKGHSHVYWYRQLPEEGLKFMVYLQKENIIDESGMPKERFSAEFPKEGPSILRIQQVVRGDSAAYFCASSLTPGGDLGEKLFFGSGTQLSVL.

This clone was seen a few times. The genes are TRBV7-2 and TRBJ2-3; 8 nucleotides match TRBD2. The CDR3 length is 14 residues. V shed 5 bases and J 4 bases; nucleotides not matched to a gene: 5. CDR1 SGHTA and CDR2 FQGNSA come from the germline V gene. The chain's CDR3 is CASSPTSGADTQYF. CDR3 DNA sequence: TGTGCCAGCAGCCCTACTAGCGGTGCAGATACGCAGTATTTT.

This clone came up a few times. The CDR3 region is CASSKAGHNEQFF. The DNA of the CDR3 is TGTGCCAGCAGCAAGGCGGGTCACAATGAGCAGTTCTTC. The rearrangement joins TRBV7-3 to TRBJ2-1; tentative D call: TRBD2 (5 bases). Between the trimmed V and J ends, which lost 5 bases and 5 bases, there was a span of 10 bases. The CDR3 is made up of 13 amino acids. Looked up from germline, CDR1 is SGHTA and CDR2 is FQGTGA.

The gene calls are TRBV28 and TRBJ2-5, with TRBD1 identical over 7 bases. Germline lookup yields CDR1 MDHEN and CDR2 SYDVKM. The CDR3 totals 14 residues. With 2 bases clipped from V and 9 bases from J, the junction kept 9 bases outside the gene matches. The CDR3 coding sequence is TGTGCCAGCAGTTTACCTGGACAGGCCCCGGCCCAGTACTTC. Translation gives CASSLPGQAPAQYF. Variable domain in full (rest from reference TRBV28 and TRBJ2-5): DVKVTQSSRYLVKRTGEKVFLECVQDMDHENMFWYRQDPGLGLRLIYFSYDVKMKEKGDIPEGYSVSREKKERFSLILESASTNQTSMYLCASSLPGQAPAQYFGPGTRLLVL.

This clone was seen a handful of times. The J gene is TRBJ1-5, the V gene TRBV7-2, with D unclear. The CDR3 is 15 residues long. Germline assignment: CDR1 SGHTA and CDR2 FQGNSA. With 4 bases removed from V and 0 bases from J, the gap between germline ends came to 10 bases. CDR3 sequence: CASSSTHHSNQPQHF. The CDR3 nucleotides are TGTGCCAGCAGCTCCACTCATCATAGCAATCAGCCCCAGCATTTT.

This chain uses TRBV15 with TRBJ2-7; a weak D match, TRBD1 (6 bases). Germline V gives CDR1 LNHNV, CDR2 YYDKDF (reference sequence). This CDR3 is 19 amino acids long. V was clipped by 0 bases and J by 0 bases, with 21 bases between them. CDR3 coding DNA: TGTGCCACCAGCAGAGATCTGGACAGAAGACGGATCCTCTCCTACGAGCAGTACTTC. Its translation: CATSRDLDRRRILSYEQYF.

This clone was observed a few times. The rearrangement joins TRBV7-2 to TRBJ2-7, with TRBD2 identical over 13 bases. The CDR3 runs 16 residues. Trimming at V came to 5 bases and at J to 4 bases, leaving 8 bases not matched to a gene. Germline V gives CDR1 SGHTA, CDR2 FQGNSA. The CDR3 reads CASSPTGTSGNYEQYF. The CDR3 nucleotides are TGTGCCAGCAGCCCGACCGGGACTAGCGGGAATTACGAGCAGTACTTC.

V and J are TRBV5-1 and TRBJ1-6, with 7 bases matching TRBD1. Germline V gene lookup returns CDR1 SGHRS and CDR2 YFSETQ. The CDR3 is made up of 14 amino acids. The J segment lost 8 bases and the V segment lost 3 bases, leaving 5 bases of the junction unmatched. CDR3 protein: CASSWGQPDSPLHF. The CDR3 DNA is TGCGCCAGCAGCTGGGGACAGCCCGATTCACCCCTCCACTTT.

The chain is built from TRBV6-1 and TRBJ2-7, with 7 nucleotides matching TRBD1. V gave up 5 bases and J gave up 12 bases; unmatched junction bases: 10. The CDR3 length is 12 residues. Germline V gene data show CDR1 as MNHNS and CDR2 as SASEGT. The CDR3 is CASSSTGIPLYF. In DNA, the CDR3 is TGTGCCAGCAGTTCGACAGGGATCCCTCTGTACTTC.

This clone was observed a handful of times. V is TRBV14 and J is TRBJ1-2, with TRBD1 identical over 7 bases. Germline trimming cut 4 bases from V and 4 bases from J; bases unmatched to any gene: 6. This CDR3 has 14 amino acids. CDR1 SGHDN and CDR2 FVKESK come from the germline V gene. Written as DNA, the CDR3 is TGTGCCAGCAGCCTTTCGGACAGGTCCTATGGCTACACCTTC. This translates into CASSLSDRSYGYTF.

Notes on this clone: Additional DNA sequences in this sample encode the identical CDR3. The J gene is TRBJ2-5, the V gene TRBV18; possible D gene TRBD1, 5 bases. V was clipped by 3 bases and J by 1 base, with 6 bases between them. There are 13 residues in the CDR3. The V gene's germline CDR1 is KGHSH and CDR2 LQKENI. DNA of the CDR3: TGTGCCAGCTCACCCGACAGCCAAGAGACCCAGTACTTC. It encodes CASSPDSQETQYF.

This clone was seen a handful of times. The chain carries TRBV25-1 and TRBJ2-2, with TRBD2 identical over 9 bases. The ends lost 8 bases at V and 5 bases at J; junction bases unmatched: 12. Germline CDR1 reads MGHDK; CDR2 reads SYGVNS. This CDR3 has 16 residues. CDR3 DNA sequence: TGTGCCAGCTCTACTAGCGGGCCATCCTTGACCGGGGAGCTGTTTTTT. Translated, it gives CASSTSGPSLTGELFF.

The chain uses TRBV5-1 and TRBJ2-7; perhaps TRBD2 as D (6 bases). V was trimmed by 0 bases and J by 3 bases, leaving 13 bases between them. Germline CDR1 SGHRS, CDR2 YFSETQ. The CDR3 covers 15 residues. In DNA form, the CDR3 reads TGCGCCAGCAGCTTGGAGGAAGCGGGCCTCTACGAGCAGTACTTC. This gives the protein CASSLEEAGLYEQYF.

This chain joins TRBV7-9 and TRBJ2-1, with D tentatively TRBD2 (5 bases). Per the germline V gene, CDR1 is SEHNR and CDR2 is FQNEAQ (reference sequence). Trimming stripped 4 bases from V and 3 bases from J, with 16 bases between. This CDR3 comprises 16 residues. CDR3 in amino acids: CASSSPVTGNYNEQFF. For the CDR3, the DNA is TGTGCCAGCAGCTCGCCCGTGACGGGAAACTACAATGAGCAGTTCTTC.

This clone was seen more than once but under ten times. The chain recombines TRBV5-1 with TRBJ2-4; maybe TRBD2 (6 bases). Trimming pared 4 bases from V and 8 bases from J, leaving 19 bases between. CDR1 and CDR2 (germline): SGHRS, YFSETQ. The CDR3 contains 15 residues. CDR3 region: CASSPGAKGQDIQYF. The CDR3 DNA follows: TGCGCCAGCAGCCCGGGAGCGAAGGGGCAGGACATTCAGTACTTC.

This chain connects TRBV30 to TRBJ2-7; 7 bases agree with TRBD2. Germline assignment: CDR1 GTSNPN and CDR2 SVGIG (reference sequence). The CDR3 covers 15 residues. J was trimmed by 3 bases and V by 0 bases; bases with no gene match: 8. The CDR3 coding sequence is TGTGCCTGGAGTGTACCTAGCGGTGGGTTCTACGAGCAGTACTTC. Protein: CAWSVPSGGFYEQYF.